The clone carrying this T cell receptor (beta chain) was seen ten or more times. Its antigen remains unidentified. TCRdb fed the reads into MiXCR, producing one record per CDR3 protein. Counted here are around 120,000 distinct CDR3 sequences, roughly 9% occurring once; the ten biggest clones make up about a tenth. The data were obtained in a study of T cell repertoires in cytomegalovirus infection. Across the study: Public TCR beta signatures marked donors with CMV infection and the matching HLA.

The CDR3 extends over 17 amino acids. The V gene end was trimmed by 0 bases and the J gene end by 1 base; junction bases not matched to a gene: 4. CDR1 and CDR2 from the germline V gene are MNHEY and SVGAGI. The study's findings and limits: CMV-specific HLA-C-restricted TCR beta clonotypes dominated the ex vivo response.

This TCR was sampled from a human donor in good health (CMV status not recorded). Some clones in this sample may be carry-over from other donors' samples. The chain is built from TRBV6-5 and TRBJ2-7; TRBD2 agrees at 12 bases. Sequencing used PBMCs. CDR3: CASSYSTTSGGSYEQYF. CDR3 coding DNA: TGTGCCAGCAGTTACTCCACGACTAGCGGGGGATCCTACGAGCAGTACTTC.